Below are 26 T cell receptor beta chains sequenced from a single sample in a study of cytomegalovirus exposure and HLA in healthy donors. Primers included in the PCR were 60 Vbeta and 13 Jbeta primers. Profiled with immunoSEQ multiplex PCR; TCRdb holds only in-frame clones, not every one. The sample holds about 130,000 clones, approximately 78% seen once. The sample taken for sequencing was PBMCs. These receptors were collected from a woman between 50 and 59 years old in good health and CMV-seropositive.

The rearrangement uses TRBV29-1 and TRBJ1-1; D might be TRBD1 (6 bases). Deletions cut 5 bases from V and 3 bases from J, with 13 bases between. CDR3 length: 13 amino acids. From germline, CDR1 is SQVTM and CDR2 ANQGSEA. The CDR3 DNA reads TGCAGCGTTTCCGGACAGAAACACACTGAAGCTTTCTTT. Protein: CSVSGQKHTEAFF.

The rearrangement uses TRBV28 and TRBJ2-2; 8 nucleotides line up with TRBD1. CDR1 is MDHEN, CDR2 SYDVKM, per germline. V trimming: 3 bases; J trimming: 6 bases; junction bases outside the gene matches: 6. The CDR3 has 15 amino acids. For the CDR3, the DNA is TGTGCCAGCAGTTTCCAGGGGGCGCGCCCCGGGGAGCTGTTTTTT. Translating gives CASSFQGARPGELFF.

This clone came up a few times. The chain joins TRBV2 to TRBJ2-7; 9 positions agree with TRBD2. Unmatched junction bases numbered 12, after V lost 8 bases and J lost 7 bases. Germline CDR1 is SNHLY and CDR2 is FYNNEI. This CDR3 is built from 14 residues. The CDR3 region has the DNA TGTGCCAGCTCTCGATTAGCGGGAGAGGCGGAGCAGTACTTC. Residues: CASSRLAGEAEQYF.

The chain carries TRBV6-6 and TRBJ1-6, with D perhaps matching TRBD1 (5 bases). CDR3 size: 15 residues. The germline V and J ends were trimmed by 2 bases and 10 bases, with 15 bases remaining between them. In germline, CDR1 is MNHNY, CDR2 SVGAGI (reference sequence). In DNA, the CDR3 is TGTGCCAGCAGTTACAATCGGCAGGGAGGGTCACCCCTCCACTTT. It specifies CASSYNRQGGSPLHF.

As to this clone: Compared with germline, one end of the junction differs, possibly owing to a read error. Additional DNA sequences in this sample encode the identical CDR3. This chain joins TRBV27 and TRBJ1-3; D ambiguous. The CDR3 covers 14 residues. Per the germline V gene, CDR1 is MNHEY and CDR2 is SMNVEV (reference sequence). This CDR3 reads CASSSRVSGNTIYF. The CDR3 coding sequence is TGTGCCAGCAGTAGTCGGGTCTCTGGGAACACCATATATTTT.

The chain combines TRBV5-1 with TRBJ1-1; D is undetermined. Germline V gene sequence: CDR1 SGHRS, CDR2 YFSETQ. There are 13 residues in the CDR3. V lost 7 bases, J lost 1 base, and 11 bases lay in between. The CDR3 spells CASVQDQNTEAFF. The CDR3 bases are TGCGCCAGCGTTCAGGATCAGAACACTGAAGCTTTCTTT.

The chain couples TRBV18 to TRBJ1-1; 10 nucleotides align to TRBD1. CDR3 length: 14 amino acids. Germline V gene lookup returns CDR1 KGHSH and CDR2 LQKENI. With 3 bases clipped from V and 6 bases from J, the junction kept 4 bases outside the gene matches. This CDR3 is CASSPDRGTAEAFF. The DNA of the CDR3 is TGTGCCAGCTCACCGGACAGGGGGACAGCTGAAGCTTTCTTT. The full variable domain, in which reference TRBV18 and TRBJ1-1 provide the parts outside the CDR3, is NAGVMQNPRHLVRRRGQEARLRCSPMKGHSHVYWYRQLPEEGLKFMVYLQKENIIDESGMPKERFSAEFPKEGPSILRIQQVVRGDSAAYFCASSPDRGTAEAFFGQGTRLTVV.

The rearrangement uses TRBV7-6 and TRBJ2-6; D not resolved. Germline V gene data show CDR1 as SGHVS and CDR2 as FNYEAQ. V was trimmed by 1 base and J by 2 bases, leaving 9 bases between them. This CDR3 comprises 16 residues. DNA for the CDR3: TGTGCCAGCAGCTTAGTATCTTTTACTGGGGCCAACGTCCTGACTTTC. It encodes CASSLVSFTGANVLTF.

DNA for the CDR3: TGTGGGACAGATGGGGGGGCTGGAAACACCATATATTTT. It yields the protein CGTDGGAGNTIYF. The chain joins TRBV28 to TRBJ1-3; D perhaps matches TRBD1 (6 bases). Per the germline V gene, CDR1 is MDHEN and CDR2 is SYDVKM. This CDR3 region has 13 residues.

In this sample, this clone turned up a few times. The rearrangement uses TRBV14 and TRBJ2-1; a possible D gene is TRBD1 (9 bases). The V and J ends lost 4 bases and 8 bases respectively, with 24 bases between them. The CDR3 runs 17 residues. CDR1 is SGHDN and CDR2 is FVKESK in the germline V gene. The CDR3 protein is CASSLLSGTGLHDEQFF. Here the CDR3 DNA reads TGTGCCAGCAGCCTCCTTAGCGGGACAGGGTTACACGATGAGCAGTTCTTC.

This rearrangement joins TRBV7-8 to TRBJ2-7, with a tentative D call TRBD2 (5 bases). CDR1 and CDR2 (germline): SGHVS, FQNEAQ. This CDR3 is 16 amino acids long. Trimming took off 5 bases at V and 4 bases at J, with 21 bases between the two ends. The CDR3 DNA follows: TGTGCCAGCAGCCCCGGGCGGAGCGGCCGCCTGTACGAGCAGTACTTC. It specifies CASSPGRSGRLYEQYF.

The CDR3: CASSLRQGSKTYEQYF. CDR3 coding DNA: TGTGCCAGCAGTTTAAGACAGGGGTCAAAAACCTACGAGCAGTACTTC. The chain has TRBV11-3 and TRBJ2-7; 8 bases align to TRBD1. Germline values: CDR1 SGHNT, CDR2 YENEEA. V dropped 6 bases and J dropped 2; count of bases not matched to a gene: 12. The CDR3 spans 16 residues.

The genes are TRBV5-4 and TRBJ1-2; TRBD1 matches at 8 bases. The CDR3 contains 15 residues. Germline V gene data show CDR1 as SGHNT and CDR2 as YYREEE (reference sequence). V lost 1 base to trimming and J lost 8 bases; unmatched junction nucleotides: 10. This chain's CDR3 is CASSLFYTGGVGYTF. The CDR3 DNA follows: TGTGCCAGCAGCTTGTTTTATACAGGGGGGGTCGGCTACACCTTC.

J is TRBJ2-7 and V is TRBV11-2; 7 nucleotides match TRBD2. The CDR3 covers 15 residues. From germline, CDR1 is SGHAT and CDR2 FQNNGV. The V gene end was trimmed by 0 bases and the J gene end by 1 base; junction bases not matched to a gene: 3. In DNA form, the CDR3 reads TGTGCCAGCAGCTTAGAAGCGGGGTATTCCTACGAGCAGTACTTC. Protein product: CASSLEAGYSYEQYF. The entire variable domain, with the rest obtained from reference TRBV11-2 and TRBJ2-7, is as follows: EAGVAQSPRYKIIEKRQSVAFWCNPISGHATLYWYQQILGQGPKLLIQFQNNGVVDDSQLPKDRFSAERLKGVDSTLKIQPAKLEDSAVYLCASSLEAGYSYEQYFGPGTRLTVT.

This clone came up once. The chain couples TRBV5-6 to TRBJ1-2; a possible D gene is TRBD1 (6 bases). In germline, CDR1 is SGHDT, CDR2 YYEEEE. Trimming pared 6 bases from V and 4 bases from J, leaving 19 bases between. The CDR3 spans 15 residues. CDR3 bases: TGTGCCAGCACCTTACAATATACAGGGCCCTATGGCTACACCTTC. It yields the protein CASTLQYTGPYGYTF.

The rearrangement joins TRBV5-4 to TRBJ2-7; 10 nucleotides align to TRBD1. The ends lost 4 bases at V and 4 bases at J; junction bases unmatched: 5. CDR1 and CDR2 (germline): SGHNT, YYREEE (reference sequence). There are 14 residues in the CDR3. The CDR3 is CASSHPGQGYEQYF. The CDR3, as DNA: TGTGCCAGCAGCCATCCGGGACAGGGGTACGAGCAGTACTTC.

This clone has only one observation. The rearrangement joins TRBV5-4 to TRBJ2-7, with 7 bases fitting TRBD1. The CDR3 runs 16 residues. The V gene's germline CDR1 is SGHNT and CDR2 YYREEE (reference sequence). V lost 4 bases, J lost 1 base, and 11 bases stayed unmatched. The CDR3 region is CASSKGQAETSYEQYF. The CDR3 DNA reads as TGTGCCAGCAGCAAAGGACAGGCCGAGACTTCCTACGAGCAGTACTTC.

The chain is built from TRBV5-1 and TRBJ1-1, with D tentatively TRBD1 (6 bases). CDR3 length equals 14 residues. The germline V and J ends were trimmed by 0 bases and 6 bases, with 12 bases remaining between them. The germline V gene has CDR1 SGHRS and CDR2 YFSETQ. The CDR3 reads CASSLAGVGAEAFF. The CDR3 region has the DNA TGCGCCAGCAGCTTGGCAGGGGTCGGCGCTGAAGCTTTCTTT.

J is TRBJ1-3 and V is TRBV6-6; D not certain. Per germline, CDR1 MNHNY and CDR2 SVGAGI (reference sequence). CDR3 size: 16 residues. Trimming pared 1 base from V and 0 bases from J, leaving 10 bases between. CDR3 region: CASSYFGRASGNTIYF. CDR3 in DNA: TGTGCCAGCAGTTACTTCGGTCGTGCCTCTGGAAACACCATATATTTT.

This clone was recorded only once. The chain links TRBV27 to TRBJ1-4; maybe TRBD1 (6 bases). CDR1 MNHEY and CDR2 SMNVEV come from the germline V gene (reference sequence). V was trimmed by 6 bases and J by 8 bases, leaving 19 bases between them. The CDR3 sequence is 15 residues long. This CDR3 reads CASRTFGGGEEKLFF. The CDR3 DNA is TGTGCCAGCAGGACCTTTGGGGGGGGCGAGGAAAAACTGTTTTTT.

The chain uses TRBV19 and TRBJ1-5; 9 positions match TRBD1. Germline values: CDR1 LNHDA, CDR2 SQIVND (reference sequence). The CDR3 sequence is 14 residues long. V shed 6 bases, J shed 7 bases, and the junction held 7 bases outside the gene matches. The DNA of the CDR3 is TGTGCCAGTAGCAAGCGGGACAGGGCGCAGCCCCAGCATTTT. Protein sequence: CASSKRDRAQPQHF.

The chain joins TRBV4-1 to TRBJ2-1; 10 bases are a match to TRBD2. This CDR3 is 15 amino acids long. Germline V gene data show CDR1 as MGHRA and CDR2 as YSYEKL. The V and J ends lost 2 bases and 9 bases, in that order; junction bases with no gene match: 7. The CDR3 here is CASSQFGTSETEQFF. The CDR3 DNA sequence: TGCGCCAGCAGCCAATTCGGGACTAGCGAGACTGAGCAGTTCTTC.

In this sample, this clone turned up once. V is TRBV29-1 and J is TRBJ2-1; TRBD2 agrees at 9 bases. With 5 bases clipped from V and 8 bases from J, the junction kept 7 bases outside the gene matches. From germline, CDR1 is SQVTM and CDR2 ANQGSEA. The CDR3 is 13 residues long. Here the CDR3 DNA reads TGCAGCGTTATGGGCGGGGGGGCAGATGAGCAGTTCTTC. This encodes CSVMGGGADEQFF.

Note on this clone: This specimen includes other DNA sequences encoding the same CDR3. The V gene is TRBV18, the J gene TRBJ1-4; D possibly corresponds to TRBD1 (5 bases). Looked up from germline, CDR1 is KGHSH and CDR2 is LQKENI. The CDR3 has 14 amino acids. The V gene lost 6 bases and the J gene lost 5 bases, with 13 bases spanning the gap. CDR3 sequence reads: CASSPLDSNEKLFF. The CDR3 coding sequence is TGTGCCAGCTCGCCTCTCGACAGCAATGAAAAACTGTTTTTT. Complete variable domain (other parts from reference TRBV18 and TRBJ1-4): NAGVMQNPRHLVRRRGQEARLRCSPMKGHSHVYWYRQLPEEGLKFMVYLQKENIIDESGMPKERFSAEFPKEGPSILRIQQVVRGDSAAYFCASSPLDSNEKLFFGSGTQLSVL.

The chain links TRBV2 to TRBJ2-1; the match to TRBD2 covers 10 bases. The V and J ends lost 5 bases and 15 bases, in that order; junction bases with no gene match: 4. The germline CDR1 and CDR2 sequences are SNHLY and FYNNEI. The CDR3 has 11 residues. CDR3 loop: CASSSGGAAFF. CDR3 coding DNA: TGTGCCAGCAGTAGCGGGGGGGCGGCGTTCTTC.

The V and J genes are TRBV5-8 and TRBJ2-1; 7 positions agree with TRBD1. CDR1 and CDR2 (germline): SGHTS, YDEGEE. J gave up 8 bases and V 3 bases, and 17 bases lay outside the gene matches. The CDR3 covers 17 residues. Written as DNA, the CDR3 is TGTGCCAGCAGCTCAATCCTACAGGGGTTGGTCATAGATGAGCAGTTCTTC. Translating gives CASSSILQGLVIDEQFF.